The TCR beta chain described here comes from a study of spatial heterogeneity in lung cancer. The study's findings and limits: Follow-up blood showed ubiquitous expanded tumor TCRs less than blood at resection did.

Time point given: sample taken at primary tumor resection. No cells were sorted before sequencing. The whole RNA sequenced was extracted from tumor, nontumor lung or frozen PBMC. 72 TRACERx patients with early, untreated non-small cell lung cancer donated samples. Each TCR cDNA molecule carried a unique molecular identifier. TCRdb reanalysed the 5' RACE reads using MiXCR and keeps one entry per CDR3 protein. The sample yields some 15,000 distinct CDR3 sequences, roughly 9.1% seen once. The ends were cut back, 6 bases at V and 13 bases at J, with 7 bases in the middle. The length of the CDR3 is 9 residues. Per the germline V gene, CDR1 is LGHNT and CDR2 is FRNRAP. At least ten counts were recorded for this clonotype. Antigen unknown.

V is TRBV12-5 and J is TRBJ2-1; D gene uncertain. The sequence came from a male donor with early-stage non-small cell lung cancer. The material was PBMCs, obtained at surgery. The CDR3 DNA reads as TGTGCTAGTGGATTCCCTCAGTTCTTC. As protein: CASGFPQFF.